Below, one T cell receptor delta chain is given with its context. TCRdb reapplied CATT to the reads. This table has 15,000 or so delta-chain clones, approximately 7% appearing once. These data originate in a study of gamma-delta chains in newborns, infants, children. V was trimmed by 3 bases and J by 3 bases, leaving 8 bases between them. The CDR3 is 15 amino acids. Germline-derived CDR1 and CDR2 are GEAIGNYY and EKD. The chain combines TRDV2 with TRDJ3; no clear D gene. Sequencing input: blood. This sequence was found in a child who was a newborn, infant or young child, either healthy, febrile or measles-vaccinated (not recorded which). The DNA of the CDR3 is TGTGCCTGTGACGAAGTGGGCTGGGACACCCGACAGATGTTTTTC. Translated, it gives CACDEVGWDTRQMFF.